The present T cell receptor beta chain was sequenced within a study of cytomegalovirus exposure and HLA in healthy donors. Overall study context: Genotyping showed roughly 77% of roughly 400 donors falling in the Caucasian-associated ancestry cluster.

Germline V gene sequence: CDR1 SGHNT, CDR2 YENEEA. Trimming took 3 bases from V and 0 from J; bases not matched to a gene: 0. The length of the CDR3 is 14 residues. Comment on this clone: The antigen remains unidentified.

The study's findings and limits: There were under 200 TCR beta chains listed as cytomegalovirus-associated. When a later analysis was performed, an Asian-associated ancestry cluster reportedly had fewer N-insertions than the approximately 700-donor mean. In terms of immune exposure information, only CMV serostatus was available.

The PCR was carried out with 60 Vbeta primers and 13 Jbeta primers. Sequencing used immunoSEQ multiplex PCR; TCRdb keeps in-frame clones, though not all of them. The table includes roughly 120,000 clones, approximately 82% detected once. The V call is TRBV11-3, the J call TRBJ1-1, with 8 bases fitting TRBD1. The receptor was isolated from a man younger than 45 in good health and CMV-seropositive. The material sequenced was PBMCs. In DNA, the CDR3 is TGTGCCAGCAGCTTGGACAGGGTGAACACTGAAGCTTTCTTT. This gives the protein CASSLDRVNTEAFF.